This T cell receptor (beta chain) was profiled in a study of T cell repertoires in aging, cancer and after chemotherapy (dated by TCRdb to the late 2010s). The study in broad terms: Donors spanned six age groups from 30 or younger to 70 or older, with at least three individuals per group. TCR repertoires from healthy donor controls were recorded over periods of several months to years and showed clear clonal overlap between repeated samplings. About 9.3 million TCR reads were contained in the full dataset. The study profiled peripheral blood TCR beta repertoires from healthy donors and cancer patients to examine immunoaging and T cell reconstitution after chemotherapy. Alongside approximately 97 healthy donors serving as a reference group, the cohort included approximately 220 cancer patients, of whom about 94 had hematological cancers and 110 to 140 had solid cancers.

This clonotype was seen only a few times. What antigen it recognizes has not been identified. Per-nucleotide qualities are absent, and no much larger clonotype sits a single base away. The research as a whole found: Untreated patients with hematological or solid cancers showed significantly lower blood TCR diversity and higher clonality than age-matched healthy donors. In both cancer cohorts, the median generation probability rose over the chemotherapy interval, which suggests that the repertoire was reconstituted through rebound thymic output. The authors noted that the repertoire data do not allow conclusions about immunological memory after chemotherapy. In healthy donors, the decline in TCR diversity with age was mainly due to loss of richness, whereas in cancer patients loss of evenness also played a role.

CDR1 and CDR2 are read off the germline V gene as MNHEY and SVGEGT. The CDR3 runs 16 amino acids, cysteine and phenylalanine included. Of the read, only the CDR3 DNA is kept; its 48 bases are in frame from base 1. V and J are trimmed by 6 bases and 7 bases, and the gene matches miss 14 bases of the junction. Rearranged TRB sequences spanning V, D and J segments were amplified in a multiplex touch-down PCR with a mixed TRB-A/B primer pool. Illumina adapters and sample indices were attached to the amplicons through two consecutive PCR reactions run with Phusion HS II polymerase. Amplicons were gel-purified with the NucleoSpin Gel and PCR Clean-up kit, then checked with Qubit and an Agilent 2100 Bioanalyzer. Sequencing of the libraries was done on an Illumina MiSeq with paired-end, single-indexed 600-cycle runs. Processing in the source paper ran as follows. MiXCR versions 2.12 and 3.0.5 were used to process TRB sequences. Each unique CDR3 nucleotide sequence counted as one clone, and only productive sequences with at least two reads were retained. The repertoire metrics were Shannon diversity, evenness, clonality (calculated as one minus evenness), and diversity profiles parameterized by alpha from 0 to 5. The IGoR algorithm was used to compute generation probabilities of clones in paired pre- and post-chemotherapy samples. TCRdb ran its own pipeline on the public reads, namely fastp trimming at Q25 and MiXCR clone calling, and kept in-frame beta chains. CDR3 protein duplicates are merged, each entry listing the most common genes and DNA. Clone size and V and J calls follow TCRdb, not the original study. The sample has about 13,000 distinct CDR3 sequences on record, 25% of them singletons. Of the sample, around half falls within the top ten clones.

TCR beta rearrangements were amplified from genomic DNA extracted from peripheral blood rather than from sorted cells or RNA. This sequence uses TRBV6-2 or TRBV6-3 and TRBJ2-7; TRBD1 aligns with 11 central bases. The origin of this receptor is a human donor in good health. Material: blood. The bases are TGTGCCAGCAGCATCTCTGGGACAGGGGGTCAAGGAGAGCAGTACTTC. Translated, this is CASSISGTGGQGEQYF.